The 17 T cell receptor beta chains given below trace back to one sample, sequenced in a study of human T cells and chemical hapten exposure. TCRdb re-called the RACE reads with MiXCR, one entry per CDR3 protein. The sample shows more than 300,000 distinct CDR3 sequences, approximately 5.1% of them seen only once. Stated time point: pre-sensitization, week 0. Documented treatment: therapeutic diphenylcyclopropenone sensitization with weekly scalp DPC. The sample in question was whole blood, obtained in connection with sensitization to the hapten diphenylcyclopropenone (DPC). The receptors stem from a woman between 45 and 60 years old with alopecia areata. Some clones in this sample may be carry-over from other donors' samples.

The V call is TRBV9, the J call TRBJ2-1; the D is unclear. In germline, CDR1 is SGDLS, CDR2 YYNGEE. With 3 bases removed from V and 0 bases from J, the gap between germline ends came to 10 bases. CDR3 length: 15 amino acids. The CDR3 DNA sequence: TGTGCCAGCAGCGGTCCCCAGAGCTCCTACAATGAGCAGTTCTTC. Translated: CASSGPQSSYNEQFF.

A few counts support this clonotype. The CDR3 spells CASSPLQVAGLSTDTQYF. The CDR3 DNA is TGTGCCAGCAGTCCCCTGCAAGTAGCGGGGCTCTCCACAGATACGCAGTATTTT. The chain couples TRBV27 to TRBJ2-3, with 8 bases matching TRBD2. Germline loops: CDR1 MNHEY, CDR2 SMNVEV (reference sequence). V shed 5 bases and J 2 bases; nucleotides not matched to a gene: 15. The CDR3 is made up of 18 amino acids.

This clonotype was seen ten or more times. The J gene is TRBJ2-3, the V gene TRBV6-5, with unresolved D. The V gene lost 5 bases and the J gene lost 7 bases, with 13 bases spanning the gap. This CDR3 is 13 amino acids long. Germline lookup yields CDR1 MNHEY and CDR2 SVGAGI. The CDR3 bases are TGTGCCAGCAGTCCCGTAGGGTGGTATACGCAGTATTTT. Residues: CASSPVGWYTQYF.

This clonotype was counted ten times or more. The V gene is TRBV28, the J gene TRBJ2-1, with D unresolved. The CDR3 contains 12 residues. Looked up from germline, CDR1 is MDHEN and CDR2 is SYDVKM. V shed 2 bases and J shed 15 bases, with 14 bases lying between them. CDR3 nucleotide sequence: TGTGCCAGCAGTTTAACGACCCTTAAGCCGTTCTTC. Protein product: CASSLTTLKPFF.

In this sample, this clonotype turned up a few times. The CDR3 nucleotides read TGCAGTGCTAGAGATAACAGGGGGCTTACTGAAGCTTTCTTT. Translating gives CSARDNRGLTEAFF. The rearrangement links TRBV20-1 to TRBJ1-1; 9 nucleotides line up with TRBD1. V shed 0 bases and J 5 bases; nucleotides not matched to a gene: 4. Germline V CDR1 and CDR2: DFQATT, SNEGSKA (reference sequence). CDR3 length: 14 amino acids.

V is TRBV15 and J is TRBJ2-4; 7 positions agree with TRBD2. With V trimmed by 0 bases and J by 9 bases, 5 bases remained unmatched. Germline V gene sequence: CDR1 LNHNV, CDR2 YYDKDF (reference sequence). There are 14 residues in the CDR3. CDR3 in amino acids: CATSRDAGEGIQYF. As DNA, the CDR3 is TGTGCCACCAGCAGAGATGCGGGGGAGGGCATTCAGTACTTC.

This chain uses TRBV7-9 with TRBJ1-4; 8 bases agree with TRBD1. The CDR3 loop spans 15 amino acids. The V gene end was trimmed by 3 bases and the J gene end by 3 bases; junction bases not matched to a gene: 3. From germline, CDR1 is SEHNR and CDR2 FQNEAQ (reference sequence). The CDR3 sequence: CASSFQGAANEKLFF. CDR3 coding DNA: TGTGCCAGCAGCTTCCAGGGGGCTGCTAATGAAAAACTGTTTTTT.

The gene calls are TRBV27 and TRBJ2-3; D might be TRBD1 (5 bases). Germline V gives CDR1 MNHEY, CDR2 SMNVEV (reference sequence). The CDR3 extends over 17 amino acids. V was pared by 4 bases and J by 4 bases, with 21 bases between. The CDR3 DNA sequence: TGTGCCAGCAGTTATCGACAGAGTGGGATCGGCCCAGATACGCAGTATTTT. Its protein product is CASSYRQSGIGPDTQYF.

This clonotype has at least ten counts. In DNA form, the CDR3 reads TGCAGCGTTGAAGAGGTGGGCAGGGGTGCCTCCTACGAGCAGTACTTC. Translating it yields CSVEEVGRGASYEQYF. The V gene is TRBV29-1, the J gene TRBJ2-7; D perhaps matches TRBD1 (6 bases). Trimming took 0 bases from V and 0 from J, leaving 15 bases between them. There are 16 residues in the CDR3. Germline V CDR1 and CDR2: SQVTM, ANQGSEA.

The genes are TRBV7-2 and TRBJ2-1; no definite D call. CDR3 length: 14 residues. The germline V gene encodes CDR1 SGHTA and CDR2 FQGNSA. Trimming pared 5 bases from V and 0 bases from J, leaving 8 bases between. CDR3 protein: CASSRTDSYNEQFF. CDR3 in DNA: TGTGCCAGCAGCCGGACGGACTCCTACAATGAGCAGTTCTTC.

In this sample, this clonotype turned up a few times. The chain combines TRBV29-1 with TRBJ1-1; D is ambiguous. CDR3 length: 13 amino acids. V lost 4 bases to trimming and J lost 4 bases, with 13 bases between them. Looked up from germline, CDR1 is SQVTM and CDR2 is ANQGSEA. The CDR3 DNA reads TGCAGCGTTGCGACGGATGTTAGCACTGAAGCTTTCTTT. The encoded protein is CSVATDVSTEAFF.

This clonotype was counted a few times. The rearrangement uses TRBV7-2 and TRBJ2-3, with TRBD2 matching 7 bases. The CDR3 spans 16 residues. J gave up 0 bases and V 2 bases, and 5 bases lay outside the gene matches. The germline V gene has CDR1 SGHTA and CDR2 FQGNSA. CDR3 in amino acids: CASSLKRGASTDTQYF. CDR3 DNA: TGTGCCAGCAGCTTAAAGCGGGGCGCTAGCACAGATACGCAGTATTTT.

This rearrangement joins TRBV6-1 to TRBJ2-1, with 7 bases matching TRBD2. This CDR3 has 16 residues. With V trimmed by 0 bases and J by 3 bases, 5 bases remained unmatched. Germline values: CDR1 MNHNS, CDR2 SASEGT. CDR3 coding DNA: TGTGCCAGCAGTGAAGCCCAGACTAGCCTCTACAATGAGCAGTTCTTC. This encodes CASSEAQTSLYNEQFF.

This clonotype was detected many times. V and J are TRBV24-1 and TRBJ2-7; D is possibly TRBD1 (5 bases). The CDR3 sequence is 15 residues long. Trimming cost V 0 bases and J 4 bases, with 12 bases left between them. Per germline, CDR1 KGHDR and CDR2 SFDVKD. This CDR3 reads CATSDLHRFGYEQYF. The CDR3, as DNA: TGTGCCACCAGTGATTTGCACAGGTTTGGTTACGAGCAGTACTTC.

In this sample, this clonotype turned up many times. V gene TRBV6-5 combines with J gene TRBJ1-3; no firm D call. The V end was cut by 6 bases, the J end by 0 bases, with 9 bases between. Germline lookup yields CDR1 MNHEY and CDR2 SVGAGI. The CDR3 covers 14 residues. This CDR3 is CASSEGFSGNTIYF. For the CDR3, the DNA is TGTGCCAGCAGCGAGGGATTCTCTGGAAACACCATATATTTT.

This clonotype was observed many times. The rearrangement joins TRBV12-3 or TRBV12-4 to TRBJ1-5; 8 bases agree with TRBD1. V shed 6 bases and J 6 bases; nucleotides not matched to a gene: 10. CDR3 size: 15 residues. The DNA of the CDR3 is TGTGCCAGCAGCCCAACTGGACAGGGCGGTCAGCCCCAGCATTTT. This translates into CASSPTGQGGQPQHF.

The table lists this clonotype with a few counts. The genes are TRBV18 and TRBJ2-1; tentative D call: TRBD1 (6 bases). This CDR3 spans 16 amino acids. Trimming shortened V by 4 bases and J by 8 bases, and 21 bases separated the two germline ends. Germline-derived CDR1 and CDR2 are KGHSH and LQKENI. Here the CDR3 reads CASSQQTGSGVDEQFF. As DNA, the CDR3 is TGTGCCAGCTCACAACAAACAGGGTCAGGAGTAGATGAGCAGTTCTTC.